This T cell receptor beta chain was recovered during a study of OX40 agonist ivuxolimab in advanced cancers. In terms of the full investigation: Ivuxolimab, which targeted the costimulatory receptor OX40 (CD134), was an agonistic, fully human IgG2 monoclonal antibody. Intravenous ivuxolimab was administered to patients every 2 weeks at six dose levels: 0.01, 0.1, 0.3, 1.5, 3 and 10 mg/kg. Of the roughly 52 dose-escalation patients, hepatocellular carcinoma was present in roughly 19, melanoma in approximately 15, renal cell carcinoma in 9 and head and neck cancer in 9. In the dose-escalation cohort, 82.7% of patients were male, and the mean age was approximately 60 years, with a range of 23 to 79. Patients were allowed to have had prior anti-PD-1, anti-PD-L1 or anti-CTLA-4 therapy, and roughly two fifths of the dose-escalation patients had been treated with checkpoint inhibitors. Partial responses occurred in three dose-escalation patients, of whom one had hepatocellular carcinoma and two had cutaneous melanoma. Peripheral TCRbeta sequencing aimed to test whether ivuxolimab altered TCR sequence diversity and caused clonal T-cell expansion. The monotherapy dose-escalation portion (N = 52 patients) of the phase I ivuxolimab trial is reported in the paper. The paper as a whole reports these results and caveats: In the 0.1-3.0 mg/kg groups, partial responders had among the lowest normalized peripheral clonal expansion, particularly in CD8+ T cells. Antigen specificity was not determined for the clonally expanded peripheral T cells. Low levels of normalized T-cell clonal expansion were also shown by some nonresponding patients. After ivuxolimab, CD8+ T cells had more expanded clones than CD4+ T cells on average. Clonal expansion of both CD4+ and CD8+ blood T cells was observed from baseline to week 6 at doses 0.1 to 3.0 mg/kg.

Patients with autoimmune disease history or receiving systemic immunosuppression were excluded from the trial. Peripheral blood for TCR sequencing was collected from all dose cohorts at baseline, on cycle 4 day 1, and on cycle 7 day 1. Samples came from an open-label, multicenter, first-in-human phase I dose-escalation trial of ivuxolimab. Adults with locally advanced or metastatic head and neck squamous cell, hepatocellular, melanoma or renal cell carcinoma were enrolled in the trial. Before TCR sequencing, CD4+ T cells and CD8+ T cells were sorted from peripheral blood as separate populations. For CDR1 and CDR2, the germline V gene lists SGHRS and YFSETQ. The germline ends are 7 bases apart after V is trimmed by 0 bases and J by 6 bases. The cysteine opens and the phenylalanine closes a CDR3 of 14 amino acids. The read is trimmed to its CDR3 DNA, 42 bases read in frame from base 1. Of note for this clone: Its specific antigen is unknown. No base qualities exist here, and no much larger clone lies one base off it.

Genomic DNA was isolated from the sorted cells so that the TCRbeta CDR3 region could be sequenced. TCRbeta CDR3 regions were sequenced using the immunoSEQ Assay. In TCRdb, the immuneACCESS table is reduced to in-frame sequences with V and J assigned. These tables do not hold every clone; where another copy was compared, an unresolved V gene accounts for under half, and the others remain unexplained. The sample yields about 73,000 clones; about nine tenths were counted once. The biggest ten clones account for 0.7% to 1% of the sample. The TCR sequence derives from an adult with an advanced solid tumor such as melanoma, head and neck, liver or kidney cancer. This chain is built from TRBV5-1 and TRBJ1-6, with the D gene too uncertain to name. Here the sequenced sample was CD4+ or CD8+ T cells sorted from blood, taken in a trial of the OX40 agonist ivuxolimab. The CDR3 region reads CASSLEGTNSPLHF. Here is the DNA: TGCGCCAGCAGCTTGGAGGGCACTAATTCACCCCTCCACTTT.